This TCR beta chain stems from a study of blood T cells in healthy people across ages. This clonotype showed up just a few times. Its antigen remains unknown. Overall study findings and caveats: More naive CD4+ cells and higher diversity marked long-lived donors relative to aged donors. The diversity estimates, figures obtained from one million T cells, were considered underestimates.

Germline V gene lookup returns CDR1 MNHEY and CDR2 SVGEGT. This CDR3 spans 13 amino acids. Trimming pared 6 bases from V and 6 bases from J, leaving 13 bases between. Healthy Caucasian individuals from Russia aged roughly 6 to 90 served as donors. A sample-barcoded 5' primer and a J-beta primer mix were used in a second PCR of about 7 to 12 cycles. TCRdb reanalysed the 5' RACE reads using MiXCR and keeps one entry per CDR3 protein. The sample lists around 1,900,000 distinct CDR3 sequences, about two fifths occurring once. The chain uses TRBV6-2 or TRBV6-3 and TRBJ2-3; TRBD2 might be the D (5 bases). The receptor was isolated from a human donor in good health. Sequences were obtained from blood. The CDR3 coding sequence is TGTGCCAGCAGCCCCTCCTCGGGGGATACGCAGTATTTT. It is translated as CASSPSSGDTQYF.